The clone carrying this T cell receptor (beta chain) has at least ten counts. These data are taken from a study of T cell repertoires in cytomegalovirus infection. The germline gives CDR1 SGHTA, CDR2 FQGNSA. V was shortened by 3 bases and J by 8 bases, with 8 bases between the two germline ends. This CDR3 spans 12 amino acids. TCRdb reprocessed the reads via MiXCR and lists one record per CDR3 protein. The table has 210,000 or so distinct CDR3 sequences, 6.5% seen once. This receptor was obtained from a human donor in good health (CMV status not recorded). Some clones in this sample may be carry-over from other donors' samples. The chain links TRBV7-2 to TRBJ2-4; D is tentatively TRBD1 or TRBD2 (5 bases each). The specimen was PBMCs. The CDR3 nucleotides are TGTGCCAGCAGCTTTGGGGGAGACATTCAGTACTTC. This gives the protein CASSFGGDIQYF.